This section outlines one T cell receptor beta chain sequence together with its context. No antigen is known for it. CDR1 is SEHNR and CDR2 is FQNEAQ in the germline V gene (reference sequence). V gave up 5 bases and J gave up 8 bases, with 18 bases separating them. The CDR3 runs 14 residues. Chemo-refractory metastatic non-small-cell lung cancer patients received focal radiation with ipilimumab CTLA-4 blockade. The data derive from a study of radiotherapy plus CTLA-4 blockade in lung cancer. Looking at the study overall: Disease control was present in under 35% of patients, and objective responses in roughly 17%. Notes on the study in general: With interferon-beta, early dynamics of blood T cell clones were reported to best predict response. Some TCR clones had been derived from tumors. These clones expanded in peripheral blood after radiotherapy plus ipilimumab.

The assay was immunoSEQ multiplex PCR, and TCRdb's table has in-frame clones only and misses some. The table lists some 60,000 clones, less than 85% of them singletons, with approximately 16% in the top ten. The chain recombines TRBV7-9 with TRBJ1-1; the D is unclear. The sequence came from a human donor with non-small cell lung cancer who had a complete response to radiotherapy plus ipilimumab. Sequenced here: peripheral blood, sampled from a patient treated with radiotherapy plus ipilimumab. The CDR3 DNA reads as TGTGCCAGCAGCCATCTCGAAGGCGGCGGCGAAGCTTTCTTT. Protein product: CASSHLEGGGEAFF.